This T cell receptor beta chain was documented in a study of blood T cells in healthy people across ages. Study-wide background: Template switching retrieved approximately one barcoded beta molecule for each two T cells. Findings of the study overall: More naive CD4+ cells and higher diversity were found in long-lived than in aged donors.

This clonotype appeared a few times. What it recognizes is unknown. Trimming at V came to 7 bases and at J to 4 bases, leaving 7 bases not matched to a gene. CDR1 MNHEY and CDR2 SVGEGT come from the germline V gene. The CDR3 length is 14 residues. The use of a sample-barcoded 5' primer and a J-beta primer mix characterized a second PCR of about 6 to 12 cycles. There were at least 2.5 million CDR3-containing paired-end reads obtained from each sample. Using its own MiXCR run on the 5' RACE reads, TCRdb lists one record per CDR3 protein. The sample includes 790,000 or so distinct CDR3 sequences, about 46% of them seen just once.

The chain couples TRBV6-2 or TRBV6-3 to TRBJ2-7, with TRBD2 matching over 10 bases. This TCR derives from a man at least 80 years old in good health. Sequenced: blood. The CDR3 loop is CASNGLAGEYEQYF. Written as DNA, the CDR3 is TGTGCCAGCAACGGGCTAGCGGGAGAGTACGAGCAGTACTTC.